This T cell receptor (beta chain) was sequenced during a study of T cell responses to AZD1222 COVID-19 vaccine. General observations from the study: Spike-spanning, vaccine-associated CD4 TCRs were dominant at 160-218 and 743-854. The number of AZD1222 recipients seropositive at baseline was only 5 to 7. Clonal diversity was possibly underestimated, and the donors were mostly white British, with more females. Repertoires in all cases were sampled only once the peak T cell response had passed.

The germline V and J ends were trimmed by 2 bases and 9 bases, with 9 bases remaining between them. The CDR3 contains 12 residues. Germline V CDR1 and CDR2: SGDLS, YYNGEE. Sequencing used immunoSEQ multiplex PCR; TCRdb keeps in-frame clones, though not all of them. The data hold 130,000 or so clones, with 90% to 95% observed a single time. A note on this clone: Antigen unknown.

The rearrangement uses TRBV9 and TRBJ2-1; D is ambiguous. The starting material was peripheral blood, obtained on day 0 of AZD1222 vaccination. The sequence was collected from an adult in good health. The CDR3 DNA sequence: TGTGCCAGCAGCGTCATTCATGGTGAGCAGTTCTTC. Translated, it gives CASSVIHGEQFF.